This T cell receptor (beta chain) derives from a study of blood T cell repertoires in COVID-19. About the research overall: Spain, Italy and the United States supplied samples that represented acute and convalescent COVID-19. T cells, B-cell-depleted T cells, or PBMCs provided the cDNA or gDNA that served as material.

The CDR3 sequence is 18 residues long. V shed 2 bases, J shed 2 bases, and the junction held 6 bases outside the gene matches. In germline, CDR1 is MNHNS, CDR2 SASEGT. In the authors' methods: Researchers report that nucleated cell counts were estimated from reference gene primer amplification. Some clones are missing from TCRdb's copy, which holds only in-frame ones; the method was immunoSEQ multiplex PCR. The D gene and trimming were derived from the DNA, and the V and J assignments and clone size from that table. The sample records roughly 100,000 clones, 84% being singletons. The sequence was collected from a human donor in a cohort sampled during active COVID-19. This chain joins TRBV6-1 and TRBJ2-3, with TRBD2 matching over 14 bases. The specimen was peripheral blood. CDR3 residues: CASSERGLAGANTDTQYF. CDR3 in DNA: TGTGCCAGCAGTGAAAGGGGACTAGCGGGGGCGAACACAGATACGCAGTATTTT.